Following are 2 T cell receptor beta chains from one sample sequenced in a study of control samples from healthy donors and cancer patients. The assay was immunoSEQ multiplex PCR, and TCRdb's table has in-frame clones only and misses some. The sample comprises 100,000 to 150,000 clones, approximately 92% of which are singletons, and around 2.1% rests with the top ten. The sequencing input was blood. Every receptor here comes from a woman aged 50 to 60 in good health.

A single count supports this clone. The V and J genes are TRBV5-4 and TRBJ1-2; no clear D. The CDR3 runs to 14 residues. Germline CDR1 is SGHNT and CDR2 is YYREEE (reference sequence). Trimming shortened V by 5 bases and J by 3 bases, and 14 bases separated the two germline ends. CDR3 in DNA: TGTGCCAGCAGTTCACAACTTAAGGACTATGGCTACACCTTC. Translation: CASSSQLKDYGYTF. The full variable domain, with the rest looked up from reference TRBV5-4 and TRBJ1-2, is ETGVTQSPTHLIKTRGQQVTLRCSSQSGHNTVSWYQQALGQGPQFIFQYYREEENGRGNFPPRFSGLQFPNYSSELNVNALELDDSALYLCASSSQLKDYGYTFGSGTRLTVV.

The V gene is TRBV3-1 (or the pseudogene TRBV3-2), the J gene TRBJ2-1, with 15 bases aligning to TRBD2. Germline CDR1 LGHDT, CDR2 YNNKEL (reference sequence). The CDR3 totals 19 residues. V trimming: 2 bases; J trimming: 2 bases; junction bases outside the gene matches: 7. CDR3 nucleotides: TGTGCCAGCAGCCAATACGGACTAGCGGGGGGGCCCACCTACAATGAGCAGTTCTTC. Amino acid sequence: CASSQYGLAGGPTYNEQFF.